This T cell receptor (beta chain) appears in the sequencing data of a study of T cell clonality in common variable immunodeficiency. Some clones are missing from TCRdb's copy, which holds only in-frame ones; the method was immunoSEQ multiplex PCR. The sample includes about 20,000 clones, none of them occurring once. This clone has more than one count but fewer than ten. What it binds is unknown. The read comes to an end 3 residues before the CDR3 does, leaving the germline J gene to fill in the end. Study-wide results and limits: Common variable immunodeficiency TCR beta sequences reportedly had fewer deletions and N-nucleotide insertions. Authors noted CVID clonality's cause needs subpopulation repertoire sequencing.

Deletions cut 3 bases from V and 7 bases from J, with 12 bases between. The CDR3 has 13 amino acids. CDR1 KGHSH and CDR2 LQKENI come from the germline V gene. Blood came from CVID subjects not ill and not taking immunomodulatory or immunosuppressive medication. This chain joins TRBV18 and TRBJ1-1, with D unresolved. Sequenced: peripheral blood mononuclear cells. This TCR was sampled from a human donor with common variable immunodeficiency. The part of the CDR3 DNA that was read is TGTGCCAGCTCACCCCCCTCCCGGGTTGAA. It codes for CASSPPSRVE. The complete CDR3 sequence is CASSPPSRVEAFF.